The sequence of this TCR beta chain was determined in a study of T cell repertoires in cytomegalovirus infection (dated by TCRdb to 2018 to 2020). At the level of the whole study: Donor HLA type was relevant to the analysis, as public TCR beta signatures indicated carriage of CMV infection together with the matching HLA type. Broad study findings and their caveats: The ex vivo response was dominated by HLA-C-restricted CMV-specific TCR beta clonotypes, which also provided the single most frequent clonotype in two of eight donors. Cumulative frequency of public TCR beta family members discriminated carriers of CMV infection plus the relevant HLA type in this cohort and an independent approximately 370-donor cohort.

The listed sequencing device is Illumina HiSeq 1500. TCRdb itself trimmed the public reads at Q25 with fastp, ran MiXCR and retained productive beta chains. Records with the same CDR3 protein are collapsed into one entry carrying the most frequent genes and DNA. This sample lists tens of thousands of distinct CDR3 sequences; 20% were detected once. Jointly, the top ten make up around 20% of the sample. Comment on this clonotype: It has no known antigen specificity. Base qualities are missing; no much larger clone stands one base away.

V is cut back by 5 bases and J by 3 bases, with 4 bases in the junction unmatched. CDR1 is given as SNHLY and CDR2 as FYNNEI, both from the germline V gene. From the cysteine up to the phenylalanine, the CDR3 has a length of 15 residues. Left in the record is the CDR3 DNA by itself, 45 bases read in frame from the first base. The material sequenced was PBMCs, sequenced either directly or after in vitro stimulation (not recorded which). The TCR originated in a human donor in good health (CMV status not recorded). Some clones in this sample may be carry-over from other donors' samples. Recombination joined TRBV2 with TRBJ2-3, and 11 bases in between align with TRBD1. The encoded CDR3 is CASSWDRGSTDTQYF. Here is the DNA: TGTGCCAGCAGTTGGGACAGGGGGTCGACAGATACGCAGTATTTT.